The source of this TCR beta chain is a study of beta chain features in type 1 diabetes. This clone has a handful of counts. Germline V gives CDR1 GTSNPN, CDR2 SVGIG (reference sequence). With V trimmed by 0 bases and J by 3 bases, 4 bases remained unmatched. The CDR3 spans 15 residues. Sorting that relied on CD45RO/CCR7/CD25/CD127/CD95/CD27 yielded CD4+ naive, central memory, regulatory and stem cell-like memory cells. Expressed TCRB transcripts were sequenced after all isolated RNA was converted to cDNA. Assay used: immunoSEQ multiplex PCR; TCRdb lists only in-frame clones, some missing. In the table there are 250,000 or so clones, about 71% of which are singletons.

Sequencing used naive CD4+ T cells from blood. The source of this sequence is a man aged 30-40 years in good health. The chain uses TRBV30 and TRBJ2-3, with TRBD1 matching over 9 bases. The CDR3 here is CAWSVHRGRTDTQYF. In nucleotides, the CDR3 is TGTGCCTGGAGTGTACACAGGGGGCGAACAGATACGCAGTATTTT.